The 21 T cell receptor beta chains below come from one sample, sequenced in a study of blood T cells in healthy people across ages (dated by TCRdb to about 2015). Library preparation used 5' RACE. The second PCR ran for about 6 to 12 cycles and used a J-beta primer mix along with a sample-barcoded 5' primer. TCRdb's own reprocessing of the public reads used fastp at Q25 and MiXCR and kept productive beta chains. Each entry merges the rows of one CDR3 protein and shows their most common DNA and genes. For this sample there are 1,800,000 or so distinct CDR3 sequences; around 40% appear just once. The ten largest make up about 21% of the sample. Input material: blood. The receptors originated from a human donor in good health.

This clonotype was counted many times. The gene calls are TRBV5-1 and TRBJ2-7; TRBD1 or TRBD2 may be the D gene (5 bases each). Trimming left V 4 bases short and J 0 bases short, with 11 bases between. CDR1 is SGHRS and CDR2 is YFSETQ in the germline V gene. This CDR3 is 14 amino acids long. CDR3 residues: CASSIRDHSYEQYF. The CDR3, as DNA: TGCGCCAGCAGCATCCGGGACCACTCCTACGAGCAGTACTTC. Drawing the rest from reference TRBV5-1 and TRBJ2-7, the complete variable domain is KAGVTQTPRYLIKTRGQQVTLSCSPISGHRSVSWYQQTPGQGLQFLFEYFSETQRNKGNFPGRFSGRQFSNSRSEMNVSTLELGDSALYLCASSIRDHSYEQYFGPGTRLTVT.

This clonotype appeared a few times. The chain carries TRBV20-1 and TRBJ2-4, with D possibly matching TRBD1 (6 bases). The J call may be faulty, since TRBJ2-7 better matches the DNA end. The CDR3 sequence is 13 residues long. Germline V gene lookup returns CDR1 DFQATT and CDR2 SNEGSKA (reference sequence). CDR3 DNA: TGCAGTGCTAGGGATTACAGGGTCAACGAGCAGTACTTC. Encoded protein: CSARDYRVNEQYF.

This clonotype occurred a few times. This chain joins TRBV29-1 and TRBJ2-1; no clear D gene. The germline V gene encodes CDR1 SQVTM and CDR2 ANQGSEA. The CDR3 contains 12 residues. Trimming removed 8 bases from V and 7 bases from J, with 15 bases in between. The CDR3 coding sequence is TGCAGCTCGTTCGGCTTAGGGAATGAGCAGTTCTTC. Protein product: CSSFGLGNEQFF.

The chain recombines TRBV4-3 with TRBJ1-2, with D possibly TRBD1 on 5 matching bases. The length of the CDR3 is 17 residues. Germline CDR1 LGHNA, CDR2 YSLEER. Trimming took 0 bases from V and 8 from J, leaving 22 bases between them. Written as DNA, the CDR3 is TGCGCCAGCAGCCAAGATGCCCGGGGGGTCCGAAGGACGGGCTACACCTTC. Its translation is CASSQDARGVRRTGYTF.

The V and J genes are TRBV9 and TRBJ1-6; D call uncertain. This CDR3 is 17 amino acids long. V was cut by 1 base and J by 0 bases, with 11 bases left in between. Germline V gene sequence: CDR1 SGDLS, CDR2 YYNGEE. CDR3 DNA: TGTGCCAGCAGCGTAAATATAGGCAGCTCCTATAATTCACCCCTCCACTTT. This gives the protein CASSVNIGSSYNSPLHF.

The rearrangement links TRBV9 to TRBJ2-3; D gene unclear. Looked up from germline, CDR1 is SGDLS and CDR2 is YYNGEE. Trimming removed 4 bases from V and 7 bases from J, with 13 bases in between. The CDR3 has 13 amino acids. The CDR3 here is CASSPEPPNTQYF. The CDR3 DNA sequence: TGTGCCAGCAGCCCTGAACCCCCCAATACGCAGTATTTT. Full variable domain (outside the CDR3, taken from reference TRBV9 and TRBJ2-3): DSGVTQTPKHLITATGQRVTLRCSPRSGDLSVYWYQQSLDQGLQFLIQYYNGEERAKGNILERFSAQQFPDLHSELNLSSLELGDSALYFCASSPEPPNTQYFGPGTRLTVL.

The V and J genes are TRBV9 and TRBJ2-3; no reliable D call. CDR1 SGDLS and CDR2 YYNGEE come from the germline V gene. Trimming left V 6 bases short and J 6 bases short, with 11 bases between. CDR3 length equals 12 residues. As DNA, the CDR3 is TGTGCCAGCAAATCGGTAATGGATACGCAGTATTTT. Translation gives CASKSVMDTQYF.

With respect to this clonotype: No conserved phenylalanine or tryptophan is present at the end of the CDR3, so a read error is the likely explanation. The gene calls are TRBV9 and TRBJ2-1; 13 nucleotides agree with TRBD2. Looked up from germline, CDR1 is SGDLS and CDR2 is YYNGEE. V lost 1 base to trimming and J lost 5 bases; unmatched junction nucleotides: 3. The CDR3 totals 16 residues. This CDR3 is CASSVLGLAGHNEQFV. As DNA, the CDR3 is TGTGCCAGCAGCGTACTGGGACTAGCGGGGCACAATGAGCAGTTCGTC.

This clonotype was found once. The rearrangement links TRBV28 to TRBJ2-1; 11 nucleotides align to TRBD2. V lost 1 base, J lost 13 bases, and 6 bases stayed unmatched. The CDR3 spans 14 residues. CDR1 and CDR2 (germline): MDHEN, SYDVKM. CDR3 in amino acids: CASSLLSSGGLQFF. CDR3 in DNA: TGTGCCAGCAGTTTATTATCTAGCGGGGGGCTTCAGTTCTTC.

This chain connects TRBV4-1 to TRBJ1-5, with D unresolved. There are 14 residues in the CDR3. The V gene's germline CDR1 is MGHRA and CDR2 YSYEKL. Deletions cut 1 base from V and 1 base from J, with 5 bases between. The CDR3 reads CASSQASSNQPQHF. The CDR3 DNA follows: TGCGCCAGCAGCCAAGCTTCGAGCAATCAGCCCCAGCATTTT.

This chain connects TRBV20-1 to TRBJ2-7; unclear D gene. The CDR3 extends over 14 amino acids. Germline CDR1 DFQATT, CDR2 SNEGSKA (reference sequence). Trimming pared 2 bases from V and 0 bases from J, leaving 11 bases between. The CDR3 coding sequence is TGCAGTGCTAGAAGGCTGTCCGTCTCCTACGAGCAGTACTTC. It is translated as CSARRLSVSYEQYF.

The V gene is TRBV10-3, the J gene TRBJ2-3; TRBD1 or TRBD2 may be the D gene (6 bases each). CDR3 length: 13 residues. Deletions cut 4 bases from V and 6 bases from J, with 11 bases between. CDR1 and CDR2 from the germline V gene are ENHRY and SYGVKD. This CDR3 reads CAISGGGMDTQYF. CDR3 in DNA: TGTGCCATCAGTGGAGGGGGGATGGATACGCAGTATTTT.

The chain links TRBV20-1 to TRBJ1-2, with a weak D call TRBD1 (5 bases). CDR1 DFQATT and CDR2 SNEGSKA come from the germline V gene (reference sequence). This CDR3 region has 16 residues. The V end was cut by 0 bases, the J end by 3 bases, with 17 bases between. Here the CDR3 reads CSARDPTRGTYYGYTF. CDR3 nucleotide sequence: TGCAGTGCTAGAGATCCGACAAGGGGCACATACTATGGCTACACCTTC.

The chain carries TRBV7-2 and TRBJ1-2, with 7 nucleotides matching TRBD1. This CDR3 is 14 amino acids long. V shed 6 bases and J 2 bases; nucleotides not matched to a gene: 6. CDR1 is SGHTA and CDR2 is FQGNSA in the germline V gene. This CDR3 reads CASRLTGQNYGYTF. In DNA form, the CDR3 reads TGTGCCAGCAGACTAACGGGACAGAACTATGGCTACACCTTC.

This chain uses TRBV7-2 with TRBJ2-5, with D perhaps being TRBD1 or TRBD2 (5 bases each). V gave up 0 bases and J gave up 1 base, with 12 bases separating them. Germline V gene data show CDR1 as SGHTA and CDR2 as FQGNSA. The CDR3 runs 16 residues. CDR3 region: CASSLAGVITQETQYF. The CDR3, as DNA: TGTGCCAGCAGCTTAGCGGGGGTAATAACCCAAGAGACCCAGTACTTC.

The V call is TRBV7-3, the J call TRBJ2-3; 12 bases map to TRBD2. CDR3 length: 17 amino acids. Germline loops: CDR1 SGHTA, CDR2 FQGTGA. With V trimmed by 4 bases and J by 4 bases, 9 bases remained unmatched. CDR3 sequence reads: CASSSSSGGALADTQYF. The CDR3 DNA sequence: TGTGCCAGCAGCTCTTCTAGCGGGGGGGCCCTCGCAGATACGCAGTATTTT.

This clonotype was observed at least ten times. The chain uses TRBV7-2 and TRBJ2-7, with no clear D. The CDR3 loop spans 14 amino acids. CDR1 SGHTA and CDR2 FQGNSA come from the germline V gene. Trimming took 1 base from V and 0 from J, leaving 7 bases between them. This chain's CDR3 is CASSLDVASYEQYF. The CDR3 region has the DNA TGTGCCAGCAGCTTAGACGTCGCCTCCTACGAGCAGTACTTC. Complete variable domain (other parts from reference TRBV7-2 and TRBJ2-7): GAGVSQSPSNKVTEKGKDVELRCDPISGHTALYWYRQSLGQGLEFLIYFQGNSAPDKSGLPSDRFSAERTGGSVSTLTIQRTQQEDSAVYLCASSLDVASYEQYFGPGTRLTVT.

This chain joins TRBV9 and TRBJ1-1; possibly TRBD1 for D (5 bases). V gave up 0 bases and J gave up 5 bases, with 17 bases separating them. This CDR3 is 16 amino acids long. CDR1 and CDR2 (germline): SGDLS, YYNGEE. The CDR3 DNA reads as TGTGCCAGCAGCGTAGGAATTGGGGGTGCGGGAACTGAAGCTTTCTTT. Translating gives CASSVGIGGAGTEAFF.

V is TRBV5-1 and J is TRBJ2-7; 7 nucleotides line up with TRBD1. V trimming: 5 bases; J trimming: 5 bases; junction bases outside the gene matches: 19. Germline CDR1 and CDR2: SGHRS and YFSETQ. This CDR3 comprises 17 residues. The CDR3 reads CASSYVSGQPPTNEQYF. The CDR3 DNA sequence: TGCGCCAGCAGTTACGTCTCGGGACAGCCGCCCACTAACGAGCAGTACTTC.

The V call is TRBV24-1, the J call TRBJ2-5; 8 nucleotides match TRBD1. V shed 4 bases and J 5 bases; nucleotides not matched to a gene: 11. This CDR3 has 16 residues. Germline CDR1 is KGHDR and CDR2 is SFDVKD. The CDR3 DNA reads TGTGCCACCAGTGACCCGGGACAGGTTACGGGGGAGACCCAGTACTTC. This codes for CATSDPGQVTGETQYF.

This clonotype was detected only once. A read error may produce the germline difference seen at one junction end. The gene calls are TRBV10-3 and TRBJ1-2, with a tentative D call TRBD1 (5 bases). Germline V CDR1 and CDR2: ENHRY, SYGVKD. The CDR3 runs 15 residues. The CDR3 spells CAISEVWRGNHGYTF. The CDR3 nucleotides are TGTGCCATCAGTGAGGTCTGGAGGGGTAACCATGGCTACACCTTC.